This T cell receptor beta chain was profiled in a study of identical twins. Points from the study as a whole: Weaker excess sharing between twins was seen in beta out-of-frame sequences.

Per the germline V gene, CDR1 is MNHEY and CDR2 is SMNVEV (reference sequence). This CDR3 spans 15 amino acids. V lost 4 bases and J 0 bases, leaving 10 bases between the germline ends. TCRdb independently ran MiXCR on the 5' RACE reads; one entry per CDR3 protein. The profile shows about 480,000 distinct CDR3 sequences, approximately 15% of them singletons. As regards this clonotype: The antigen remains unidentified.

These same records also appear under a second study, on yellow fever vaccine responses in identical twins.

The sequenced material came from CD4+ T cells sorted from blood. The chain employs TRBV27 and TRBJ2-1; a weak D match, TRBD2 (5 bases). The origin of this receptor is a woman aged 18-35 years in good health. CDR3 DNA: TGTGCCAGCAGTTACGAGGGTCGCTCCTACAATGAGCAGTTCTTC. Protein: CASSYEGRSYNEQFF.